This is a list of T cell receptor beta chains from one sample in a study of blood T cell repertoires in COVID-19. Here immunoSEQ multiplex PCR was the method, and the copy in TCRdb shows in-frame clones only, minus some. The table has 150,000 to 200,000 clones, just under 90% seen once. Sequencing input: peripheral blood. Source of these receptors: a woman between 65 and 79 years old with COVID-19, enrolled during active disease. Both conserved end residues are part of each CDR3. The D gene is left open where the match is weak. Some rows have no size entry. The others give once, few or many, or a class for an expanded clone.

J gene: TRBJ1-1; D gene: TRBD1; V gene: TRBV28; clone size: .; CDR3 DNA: TGTGCCAGCAGTCCGACCTTGGGACAGGGAGACACTGAAGCTTTCTTT; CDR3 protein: CASSPTLGQGDTEAFF
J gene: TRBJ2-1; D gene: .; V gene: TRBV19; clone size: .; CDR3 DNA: TGTGCCAGTAGTCCCCGGCAGGGGCGGAACAATGAGCAGTTCTTC; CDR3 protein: CASSPRQGRNNEQFF
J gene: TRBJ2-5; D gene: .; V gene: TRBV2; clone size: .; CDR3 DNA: TGTGCCAGCACACTGTTAGAGACCCAGTACTTC; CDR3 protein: CASTLLETQYF
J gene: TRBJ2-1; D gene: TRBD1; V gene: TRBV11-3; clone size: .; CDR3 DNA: TGTGCCAGCAGCACGGACAGGGTGGTTGAGCAGTTCTTC; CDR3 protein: CASSTDRVVEQFF
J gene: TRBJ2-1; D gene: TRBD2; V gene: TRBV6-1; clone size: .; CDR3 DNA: TGTGCCAGCAGTGACCTCACGGGACTAGCGGGAGGGGGTGAGCAGTTCTTC; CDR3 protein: CASSDLTGLAGGGEQFF
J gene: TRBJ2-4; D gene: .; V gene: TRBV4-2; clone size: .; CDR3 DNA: TGTGCCAGCAGCAGTAGGGGGAAAGGGACCAAAAACATTCAGTACTTC; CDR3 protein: CASSSRGKGTKNIQYF
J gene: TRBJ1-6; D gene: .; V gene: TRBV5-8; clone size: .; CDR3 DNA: TGTGCCAGCAGCAACGGGAATTCACCCCTCCACTTT; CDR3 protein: CASSNGNSPLHF
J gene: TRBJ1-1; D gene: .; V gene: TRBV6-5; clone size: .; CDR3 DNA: TGTGCCAGCAGGCAGGGGCAGGCTATCACTGAAGCTTTCTTT; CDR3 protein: CASRQGQAITEAFF
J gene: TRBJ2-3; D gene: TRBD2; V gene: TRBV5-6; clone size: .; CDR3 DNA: TGTGCCAGCAGCTGGGGACTAGCGGGAGCTGTGGCAGATACGCAGTATTTT; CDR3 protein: CASSWGLAGAVADTQYF
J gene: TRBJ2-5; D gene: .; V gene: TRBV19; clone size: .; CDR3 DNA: TGTGCCAGTAGTAAAGGGGGGGGGCGAGGCGAGACCCAGTACTTC; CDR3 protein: CASSKGGGRGETQYF
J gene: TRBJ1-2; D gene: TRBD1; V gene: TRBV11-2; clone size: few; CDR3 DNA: TGTGCCAGCAGCCAAACGGGACAGAACAACTATGGCTACACCTTC; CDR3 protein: CASSQTGQNNYGYTF
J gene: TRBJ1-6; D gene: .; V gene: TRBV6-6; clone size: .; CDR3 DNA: TGTGCCAGCAGTTCCAGGGTGTTCGGTTCACCCCTCCACTTT; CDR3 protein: CASSSRVFGSPLHF
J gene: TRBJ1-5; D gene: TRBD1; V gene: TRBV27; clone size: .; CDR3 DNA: TGTGCCAGCAGAGGGGGACAGGGGGTCCAGCCCCAGCATTTT; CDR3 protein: CASRGGQGVQPQHF
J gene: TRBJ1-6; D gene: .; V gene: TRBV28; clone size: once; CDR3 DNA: TGTGCCAGCATTTGGGGCAGCCTAAATTCACCCCTCCACTTT; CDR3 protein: CASIWGSLNSPLHF
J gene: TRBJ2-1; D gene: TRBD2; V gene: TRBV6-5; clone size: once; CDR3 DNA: TGTGCCAGCAGGGCGAGCGGGAAGCAGTTCTTC; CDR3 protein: CASRASGKQFF
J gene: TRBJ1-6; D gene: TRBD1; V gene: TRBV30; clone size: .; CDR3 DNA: TGTGCCGGACAGGGCCCCTCCTATAATTCACCCCTCCACTTT; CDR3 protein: CAGQGPSYNSPLHF
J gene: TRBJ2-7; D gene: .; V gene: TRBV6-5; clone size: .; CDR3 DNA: TGTGCCAGCAGTTCCTACGACAGCTACGAGCAGTACTTC; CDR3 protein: CASSSYDSYEQYF
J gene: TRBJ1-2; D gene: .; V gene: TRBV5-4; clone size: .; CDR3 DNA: TGTGCCAGCAGCTTCGGGGGGCTCTACTATGGCTACACCTTC; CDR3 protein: CASSFGGLYYGYTF
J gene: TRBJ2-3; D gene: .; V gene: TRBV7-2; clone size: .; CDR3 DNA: TGTGCCAGCAGCTTAGCCCAGGGAGATACGCAGTATTTT; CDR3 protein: CASSLAQGDTQYF
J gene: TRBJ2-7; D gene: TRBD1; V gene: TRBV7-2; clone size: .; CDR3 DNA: TGTGCCAGCAGCTTCAAGGGGGCTTTAGTGTACGAGCAGTACTTC; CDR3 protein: CASSFKGALVYEQYF